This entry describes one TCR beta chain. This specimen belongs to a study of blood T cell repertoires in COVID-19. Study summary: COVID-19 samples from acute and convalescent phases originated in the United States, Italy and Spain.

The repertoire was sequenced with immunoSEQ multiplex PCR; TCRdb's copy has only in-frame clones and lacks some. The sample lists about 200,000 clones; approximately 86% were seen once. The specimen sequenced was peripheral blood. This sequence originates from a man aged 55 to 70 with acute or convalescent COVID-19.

The CDR3 sequence is CASSRDRANYGYTF. The CDR3 DNA sequence: TGTGCCAGTAGTAGGGACAGAGCTAACTATGGCTACACCTTC. This chain links TRBV19 with TRBJ1-2; TRBD1 agrees at 7 bases. The CDR3 spans 14 residues. V lost 4 bases and J lost 0; bases outside the gene matches: 2. The germline CDR1 and CDR2 sequences are LNHDA and SQIVND (reference sequence). Full variable domain (remainder filled in from reference TRBV19 and TRBJ1-2): DGGITQSPKYLFRKEGQNVTLSCEQNLNHDAMYWYRQDPGQGLRLIYYSQIVNDFQKGDIAEGYSVSREKKESFPLTVTSAQKNPTAFYLCASSRDRANYGYTFGSGTRLTVV.